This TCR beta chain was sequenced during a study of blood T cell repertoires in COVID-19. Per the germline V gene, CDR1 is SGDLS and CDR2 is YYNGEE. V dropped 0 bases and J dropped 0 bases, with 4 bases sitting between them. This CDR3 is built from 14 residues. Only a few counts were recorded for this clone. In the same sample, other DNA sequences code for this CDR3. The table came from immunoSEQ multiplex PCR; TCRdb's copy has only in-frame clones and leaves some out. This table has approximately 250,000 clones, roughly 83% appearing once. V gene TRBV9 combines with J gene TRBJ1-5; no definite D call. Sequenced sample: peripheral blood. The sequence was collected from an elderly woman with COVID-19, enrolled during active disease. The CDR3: CASSVDSSNQPQHF. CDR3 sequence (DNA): TGTGCCAGCAGCGTAGACAGTAGCAATCAGCCCCAGCATTTT.